The present entry profiles one T cell receptor beta chain with its context. Its antigen is undetermined. Clones were read by immunoSEQ multiplex PCR, and TCRdb kept only the in-frame ones, dropping some. There are tens of thousands of clones in the sample; 80% to 95% occur only once, and 2% to 2.5% lies in the top ten. Time point indicated: week 35, safety follow-up. A single vaccine dose contained 300 ug of mutant IDH1 20-mer peptide, and topical imiquimod was used with it. New WHO grade 3 or 4 astrocytomas that were IDH1-mutant and ATRX-lost occurred in the donors. The data originate from a study of a mutant IDH1 vaccine in newly diagnosed glioma. Study in general: Most patients had received both radiotherapy and temozolomide, the prior options being radiotherapy, temozolomide, or both.

J lost 5 bases, V lost 3 bases, and 2 bases had no gene match. From germline, CDR1 is MNHEY and CDR2 SMNVEV (reference sequence). The CDR3 runs to 13 residues. General study results and limits: Pseudoprogression appears to have had no connection to changes in top peripheral T cell clonotypes.

The chain joins TRBV27 to TRBJ1-2, with 8 bases fitting TRBD1. The material was PBMCs, obtained from a glioma patient whose treatment included an IDH1 peptide vaccine. This receptor was taken from a man over 45 with glioma. The CDR3 bases are TGTGCCAGCAGTTTGGACAGGGAGTATGGCTACACCTTC. It specifies CASSLDREYGYTF.